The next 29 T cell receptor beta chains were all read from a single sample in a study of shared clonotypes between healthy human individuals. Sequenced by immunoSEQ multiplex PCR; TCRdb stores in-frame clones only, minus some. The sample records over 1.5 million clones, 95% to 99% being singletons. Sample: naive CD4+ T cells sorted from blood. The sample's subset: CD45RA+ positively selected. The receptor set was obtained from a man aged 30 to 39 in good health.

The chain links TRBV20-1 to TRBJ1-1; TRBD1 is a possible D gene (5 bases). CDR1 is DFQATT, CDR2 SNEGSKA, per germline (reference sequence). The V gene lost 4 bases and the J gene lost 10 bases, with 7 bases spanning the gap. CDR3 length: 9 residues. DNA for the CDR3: TGCAGTGCTACTCAGGGAGCTTTCTTT. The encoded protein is CSATQGAFF.

DNA of the CDR3: TGTGCCAGTAGCCTCGGAACAGGGGACGAGCAGTACTTC. This codes for CASSLGTGDEQYF. This chain connects TRBV19 to TRBJ2-7; 7 positions match TRBD1. After removal of 6 bases from V and 5 bases from J, the junction contained 7 bases not matched to a gene. The CDR3 sequence is 13 residues long. Looked up from germline, CDR1 is LNHDA and CDR2 is SQIVND (reference sequence). The whole variable domain, remainder taken from reference TRBV19 and TRBJ2-7, is DGGITQSPKYLFRKEGQNVTLSCEQNLNHDAMYWYRQDPGQGLRLIYYSQIVNDFQKGDIAEGYSVSREKKESFPLTVTSAQKNPTAFYLCASSLGTGDEQYFGPGTRLTVT.

The DNA for the CDR3 is TGTGCCAGCGGGGCAGGGAGATCCTACAATGAGCAGTTCTTC. Residues: CASGAGRSYNEQFF. The chain joins TRBV6-5 to TRBJ2-1; the D call may be TRBD1 or TRBD2 (5 bases each). The CDR3 loop spans 14 amino acids. V lost 8 bases and J lost 1, with 12 bases in between. Germline CDR1 reads MNHEY; CDR2 reads SVGAGI.

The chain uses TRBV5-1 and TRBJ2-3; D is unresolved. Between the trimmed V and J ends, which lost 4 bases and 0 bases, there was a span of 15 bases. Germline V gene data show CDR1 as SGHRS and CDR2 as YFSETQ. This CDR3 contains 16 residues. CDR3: CASSPRGKSSTDTQYF. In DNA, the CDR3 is TGCGCCAGCAGCCCCCGTGGCAAATCTAGCACAGATACGCAGTATTTT.

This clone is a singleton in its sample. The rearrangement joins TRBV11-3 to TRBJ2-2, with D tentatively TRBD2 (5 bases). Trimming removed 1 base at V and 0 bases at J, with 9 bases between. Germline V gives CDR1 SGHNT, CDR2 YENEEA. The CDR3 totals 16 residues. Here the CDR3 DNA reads TGTGCCAGCAGCTTAGTCCTCGGGACGAACACCGGGGAGCTGTTTTTT. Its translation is CASSLVLGTNTGELFF.

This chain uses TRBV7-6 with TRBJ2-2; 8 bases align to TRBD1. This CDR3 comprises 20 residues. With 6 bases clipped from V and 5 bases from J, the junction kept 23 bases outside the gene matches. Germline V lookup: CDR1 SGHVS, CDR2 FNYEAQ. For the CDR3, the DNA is TGTGCCAGCAGTTGGATGGGCGATTGGACAGGGAGGTTTGGGACCGGGGAGCTGTTTTTT. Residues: CASSWMGDWTGRFGTGELFF.

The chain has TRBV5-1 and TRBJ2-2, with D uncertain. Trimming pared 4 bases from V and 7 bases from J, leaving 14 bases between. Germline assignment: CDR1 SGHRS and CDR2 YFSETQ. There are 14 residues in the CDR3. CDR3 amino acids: CASSLPTAVGELFF. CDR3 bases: TGCGCCAGCAGCCTCCCCACGGCGGTCGGGGAGCTGTTTTTT.

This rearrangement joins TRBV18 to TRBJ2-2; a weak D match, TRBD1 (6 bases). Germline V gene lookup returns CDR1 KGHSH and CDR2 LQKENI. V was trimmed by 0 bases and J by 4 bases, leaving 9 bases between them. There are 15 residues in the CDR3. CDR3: CASSPPLGGTGELFF. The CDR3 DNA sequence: TGTGCCAGCTCACCACCGTTAGGGGGCACCGGGGAGCTGTTTTTT. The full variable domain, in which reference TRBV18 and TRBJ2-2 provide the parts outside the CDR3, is NAGVMQNPRHLVRRRGQEARLRCSPMKGHSHVYWYRQLPEEGLKFMVYLQKENIIDESGMPKERFSAEFPKEGPSILRIQQVVRGDSAAYFCASSPPLGGTGELFFGEGSRLTVL.

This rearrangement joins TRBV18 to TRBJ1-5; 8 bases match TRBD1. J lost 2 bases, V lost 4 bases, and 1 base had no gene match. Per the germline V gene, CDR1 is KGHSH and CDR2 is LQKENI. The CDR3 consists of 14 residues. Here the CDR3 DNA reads TGTGCCAGCTCACAGACAGGGGGCAATCAGCCCCAGCATTTT. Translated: CASSQTGGNQPQHF.

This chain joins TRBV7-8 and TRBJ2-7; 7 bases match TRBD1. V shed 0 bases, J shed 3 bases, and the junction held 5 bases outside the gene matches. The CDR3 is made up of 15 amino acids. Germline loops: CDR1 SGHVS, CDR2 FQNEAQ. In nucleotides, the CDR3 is TGTGCCAGCAGCTTAGCACCGGGGACAGACTACGAGCAGTACTTC. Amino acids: CASSLAPGTDYEQYF.

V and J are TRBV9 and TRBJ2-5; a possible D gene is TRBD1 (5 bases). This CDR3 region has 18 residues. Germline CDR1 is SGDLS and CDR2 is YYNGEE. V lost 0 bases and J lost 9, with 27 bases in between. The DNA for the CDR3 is TGTGCCAGCAGCGTAGTAGGTCGGTTCAGGGATTCGAAGAGTGCCCAGTACTTC. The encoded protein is CASSVVGRFRDSKSAQYF.

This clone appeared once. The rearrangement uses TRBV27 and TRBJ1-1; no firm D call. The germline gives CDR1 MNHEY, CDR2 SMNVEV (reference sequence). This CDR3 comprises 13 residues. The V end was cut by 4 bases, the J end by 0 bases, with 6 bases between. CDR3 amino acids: CASSSFMNTEAFF. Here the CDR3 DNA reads TGTGCCAGCAGTTCGTTCATGAACACTGAAGCTTTCTTT.

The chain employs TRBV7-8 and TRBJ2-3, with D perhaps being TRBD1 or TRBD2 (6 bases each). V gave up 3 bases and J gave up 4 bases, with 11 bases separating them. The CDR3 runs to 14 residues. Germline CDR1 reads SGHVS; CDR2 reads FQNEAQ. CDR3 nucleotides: TGTGCCAGCAGCTTGGCAGGGGAGGCAGATACGCAGTATTTT. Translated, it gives CASSLAGEADTQYF.

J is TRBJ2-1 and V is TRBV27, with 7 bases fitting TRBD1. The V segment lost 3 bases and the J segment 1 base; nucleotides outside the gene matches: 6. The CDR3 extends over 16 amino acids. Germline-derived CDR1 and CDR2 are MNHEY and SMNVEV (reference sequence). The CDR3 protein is CASSLTDRRSYNEQFF. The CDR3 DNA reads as TGTGCCAGCAGTTTGACGGACAGGAGGTCCTACAATGAGCAGTTCTTC.

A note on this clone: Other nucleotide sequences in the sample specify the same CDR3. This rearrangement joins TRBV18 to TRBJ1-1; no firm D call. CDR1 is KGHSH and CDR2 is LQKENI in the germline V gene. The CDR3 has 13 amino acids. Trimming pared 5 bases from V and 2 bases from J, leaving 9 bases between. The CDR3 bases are TGTGCCAGCTCATTAGGGCAAAACACTGAAGCTTTCTTT. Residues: CASSLGQNTEAFF.

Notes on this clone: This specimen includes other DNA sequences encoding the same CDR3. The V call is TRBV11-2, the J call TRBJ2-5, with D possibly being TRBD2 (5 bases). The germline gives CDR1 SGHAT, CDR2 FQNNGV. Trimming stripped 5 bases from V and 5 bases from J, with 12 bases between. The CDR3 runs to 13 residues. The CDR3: CASSRGQQETQYF. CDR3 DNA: TGTGCCAGCAGCCGAGGGCAGCAGGAGACCCAGTACTTC. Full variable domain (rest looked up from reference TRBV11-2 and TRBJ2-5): EAGVAQSPRYKIIEKRQSVAFWCNPISGHATLYWYQQILGQGPKLLIQFQNNGVVDDSQLPKDRFSAERLKGVDSTLKIQPAKLEDSAVYLCASSRGQQETQYFGPGTRLLVL.

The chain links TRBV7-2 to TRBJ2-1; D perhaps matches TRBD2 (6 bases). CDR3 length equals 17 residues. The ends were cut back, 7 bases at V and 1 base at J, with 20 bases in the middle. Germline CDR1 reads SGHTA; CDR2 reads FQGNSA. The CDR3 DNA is TGTGCCAGCACAACTCTACGCGGGACTCATTCCTACAATGAGCAGTTCTTC. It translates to CASTTLRGTHSYNEQFF.

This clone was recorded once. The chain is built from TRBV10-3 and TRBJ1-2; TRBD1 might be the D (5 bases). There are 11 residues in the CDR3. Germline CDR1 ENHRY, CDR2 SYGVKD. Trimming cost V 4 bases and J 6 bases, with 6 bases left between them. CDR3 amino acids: CAISAGNGYTF. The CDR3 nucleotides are TGTGCCATCAGTGCAGGGAATGGCTACACCTTC.

The CDR3 DNA follows: TGTGCCAGCAGTTACTCCGGGACAGAAAATGAAAAACTGTTTTTT. It encodes CASSYSGTENEKLFF. The chain employs TRBV6-6 and TRBJ1-4; 7 bases are a match to TRBD1. The CDR3 runs to 15 residues. Germline CDR1 and CDR2: MNHNY and SVGAGI (reference sequence). The V and J ends lost 0 bases and 5 bases, in that order; junction bases with no gene match: 3.

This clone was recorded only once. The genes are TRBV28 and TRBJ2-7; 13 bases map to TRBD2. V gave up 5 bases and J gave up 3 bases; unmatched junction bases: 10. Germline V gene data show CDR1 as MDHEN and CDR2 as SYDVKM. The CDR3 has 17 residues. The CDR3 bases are TGTGCCAGCAGTCCACCGGGACTAGCGGGAATCGGCTACGAGCAGTACTTC. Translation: CASSPPGLAGIGYEQYF.

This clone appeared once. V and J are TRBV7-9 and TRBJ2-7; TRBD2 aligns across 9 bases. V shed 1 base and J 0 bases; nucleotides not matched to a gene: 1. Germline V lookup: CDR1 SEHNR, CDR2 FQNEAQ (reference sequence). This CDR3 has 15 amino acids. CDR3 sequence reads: CASSLGSGSSYEQYF. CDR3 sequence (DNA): TGTGCCAGCAGCTTAGGTAGCGGGAGCTCCTACGAGCAGTACTTC.

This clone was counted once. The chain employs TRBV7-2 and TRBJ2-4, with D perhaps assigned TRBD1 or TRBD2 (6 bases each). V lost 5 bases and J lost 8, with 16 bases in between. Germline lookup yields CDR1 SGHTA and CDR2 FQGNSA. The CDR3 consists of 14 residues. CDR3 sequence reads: CASSIGGRGDIQYF. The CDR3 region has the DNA TGTGCCAGCAGCATTGGCGGTAGGGGGGACATTCAGTACTTC.

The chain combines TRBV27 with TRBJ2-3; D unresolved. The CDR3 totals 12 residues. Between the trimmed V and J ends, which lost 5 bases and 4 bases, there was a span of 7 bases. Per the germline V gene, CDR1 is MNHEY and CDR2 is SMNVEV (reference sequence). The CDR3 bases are TGTGCCAGCAGTCACACAGCAGATACGCAGTATTTT. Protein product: CASSHTADTQYF.

The CDR3 region has the DNA TGTGCCAGCCGACCCTACCATGTCGGAGGCTACACCTTC. Encoded protein: CASRPYHVGGYTF. The chain employs TRBV28 and TRBJ1-2; D unresolved. The germline gives CDR1 MDHEN, CDR2 SYDVKM. The CDR3 has 13 residues. The ends were cut back, 8 bases at V and 8 bases at J, with 18 bases in the middle.

CDR3 amino acids: CASSRQRVDTGELFF. The CDR3 nucleotides are TGCGCCAGCAGTCGCCAGAGGGTTGACACCGGGGAGCTGTTTTTT. The V call is TRBV10-1, the J call TRBJ2-2; D might be TRBD2 (5 bases). Trimming took off 5 bases at V and 3 bases at J, with 13 bases between the two ends. The CDR3 totals 15 residues. Germline lookup yields CDR1 WNHNN and CDR2 SYGVQD (reference sequence).

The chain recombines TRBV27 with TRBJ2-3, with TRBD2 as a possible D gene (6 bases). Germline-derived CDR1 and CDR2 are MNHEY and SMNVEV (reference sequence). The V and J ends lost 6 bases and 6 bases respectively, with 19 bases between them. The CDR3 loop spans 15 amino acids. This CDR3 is CASRSGLTQMDTQYF. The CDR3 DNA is TGTGCCAGCAGATCCGGACTAACTCAAATGGATACGCAGTATTTT.

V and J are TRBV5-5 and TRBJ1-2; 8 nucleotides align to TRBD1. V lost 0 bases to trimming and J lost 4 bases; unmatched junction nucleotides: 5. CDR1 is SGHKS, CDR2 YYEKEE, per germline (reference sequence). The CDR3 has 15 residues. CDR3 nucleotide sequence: TGTGCCAGCAGCTTGGACAGGGGGGACCCCTATGGCTACACCTTC. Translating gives CASSLDRGDPYGYTF. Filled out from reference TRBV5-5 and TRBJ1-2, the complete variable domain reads DAGVTQSPTHLIKTRGQQVTLRCSPISGHKSVSWYQQVLGQGPQFIFQYYEKEERGRGNFPDRFSARQFPNYSSELNVNALLLGDSALYLCASSLDRGDPYGYTFGSGTRLTVV.

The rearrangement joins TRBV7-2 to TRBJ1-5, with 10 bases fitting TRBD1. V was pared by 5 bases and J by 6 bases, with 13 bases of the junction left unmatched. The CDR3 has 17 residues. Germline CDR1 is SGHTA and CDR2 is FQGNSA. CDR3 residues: CASSVSPPGTGAQPQHF. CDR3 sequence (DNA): TGTGCCAGCAGCGTTAGTCCTCCGGGGACAGGGGCTCAGCCCCAGCATTTT.

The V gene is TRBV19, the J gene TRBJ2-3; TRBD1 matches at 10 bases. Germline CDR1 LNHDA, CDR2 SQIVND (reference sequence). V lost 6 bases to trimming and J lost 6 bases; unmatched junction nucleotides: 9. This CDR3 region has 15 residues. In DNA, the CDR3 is TGTGCCAGTAGCCCGACAGGGGGCTACATGGATACGCAGTATTTT. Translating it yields CASSPTGGYMDTQYF.